This TCR beta chain emerged from a study of early T cells in non-severe SARS-CoV-2 infection. Findings and caveats of the study: Matching against VDJdb likely underestimated virus-specific expansions, favoring anti-spike CD8.

Unique molecular identifiers were attached to individual cDNA molecules. Each CDR3 protein is one row after TCRdb ran MiXCR on the 5' RACE reads. The sample yields roughly 64,000 distinct CDR3 sequences, about 11% seen once. The V and J ends lost 10 bases and 3 bases respectively, with 17 bases between them. The CDR3 totals 14 residues. From germline, CDR1 is KGHDR and CDR2 SFDVKD. Points on this clonotype: Its antigen is not known.

The chain couples TRBV24-1 to TRBJ1-2, with D possibly matching TRBD1 (6 bases). The sequences come from whole blood, collected at baseline. The sequence was collected from an adult who was a healthcare worker with PCR-confirmed SARS-CoV-2 infection or an uninfected control (not recorded which). CDR3 DNA: TGTGCCACTTTATTATACAGGGATTACTATGGCTACACCTTC. Protein product: CATLLYRDYYGYTF.